These 19 T cell receptor beta chains were sequenced from one sample in a study of blood T cell repertoires in COVID-19. Clones were sequenced by immunoSEQ multiplex PCR, and TCRdb holds only the in-frame ones, with some missing. Here the sample spans around 260,000 clones, approximately 85% being singletons. Input material: PBMCs or T cells enriched from blood (not recorded which). The origin of the receptors is a young woman who had recovered from COVID-19.

The chain has TRBV4-1 and TRBJ2-1; perhaps TRBD2 as D (5 bases). Trimming stripped 1 base from V and 0 bases from J, with 13 bases between. Germline-derived CDR1 and CDR2 are MGHRA and YSYEKL. CDR3 length: 17 amino acids. The CDR3 bases are TGCGCCAGCAGCCAAGCGAAGCGGATGAGCTCCTACAATGAGCAGTTCTTC. Protein: CASSQAKRMSSYNEQFF.

This sequence joins TRBV5-8 and TRBJ2-7; a weak D match, TRBD2 (6 bases). V was pared by 0 bases and J by 2 bases, with 12 bases between. Germline CDR1 reads SGHTS; CDR2 reads YDEGEE. The CDR3 covers 15 residues. The CDR3 spells CASSLALAATYEQYF. The CDR3 DNA follows: TGTGCCAGCAGCTTGGCATTAGCGGCTACCTACGAGCAGTACTTC.

The rearrangement uses TRBV30 and TRBJ2-7, with D perhaps matching TRBD2 (6 bases). Trimming left V 8 bases short and J 12 bases short, with 20 bases between. The CDR3 covers 11 residues. Looked up from germline, CDR1 is GTSNPN and CDR2 is SVGIG (reference sequence). DNA for the CDR3: TGTGCCGGGGACTCTACGGGAGACGTGTACTTC. It yields the protein CAGDSTGDVYF.

This clone was seen just once. The CDR3 nucleotides are TGTGCCAGCAGCGCGCCACAGGGTTACGGGGAGCTGTTTTTT. Its translation is CASSAPQGYGELFF. V gene TRBV9 combines with J gene TRBJ2-2; D is possibly TRBD1 (6 bases). CDR3 length equals 14 residues. Germline V lookup: CDR1 SGDLS, CDR2 YYNGEE. Trimming pared 3 bases from V and 7 bases from J, leaving 13 bases between. Variable domain in full (rest from reference TRBV9 and TRBJ2-2): DSGVTQTPKHLITATGQRVTLRCSPRSGDLSVYWYQQSLDQGLQFLIQYYNGEERAKGNILERFSAQQFPDLHSELNLSSLELGDSALYFCASSAPQGYGELFFGEGSRLTVL.

CDR3 DNA: TGTGCCAGCAGCTTAAACGAAGGGGGCGTCTGGGGCTACACCTTC. It is translated as CASSLNEGGVWGYTF. The chain couples TRBV11-2 to TRBJ1-2; 7 bases map to TRBD1. The germline V gene has CDR1 SGHAT and CDR2 FQNNGV. The CDR3 extends over 15 amino acids. The V segment lost 2 bases and the J segment 8 bases; nucleotides outside the gene matches: 11.

CDR3 sequence (DNA): TGTGCCAGCAGTTACTGGGGCGACGTCTCTGGAAACACCATATATTTT. Translating it yields CASSYWGDVSGNTIYF. This sequence joins TRBV6-6 and TRBJ1-3; possible D gene TRBD1, 5 bases. Trimming removed 1 base from V and 0 bases from J, with 10 bases in between. Per germline, CDR1 MNHNY and CDR2 SVGAGI (reference sequence). This CDR3 region has 16 residues.

V is TRBV11-2 and J is TRBJ1-4, with a weak D call TRBD1 (6 bases). The V end lost 3 bases, the J end lost 6 bases, and 14 bases lay between the germline ends. The germline CDR1 and CDR2 sequences are SGHAT and FQNNGV. The length of the CDR3 is 15 residues. The CDR3: CASSLGATDDEKLFF. The CDR3 DNA sequence: TGTGCCAGCAGCTTGGGGGCAACGGACGATGAAAAACTGTTTTTT.

The rearrangement joins TRBV7-2 to TRBJ1-5; D is possibly TRBD1 (5 bases). The CDR3 is made up of 14 amino acids. The germline CDR1 and CDR2 sequences are SGHTA and FQGNSA. Trimming stripped 3 bases from V and 3 bases from J, with 9 bases between. In nucleotides, the CDR3 is TGTGCCAGCAGCTTTACAGGTCTCAATCAGCCCCAGCATTTT. Translating it yields CASSFTGLNQPQHF. Together with reference TRBV7-2 and TRBJ1-5, the CDR3 gives the full variable domain: GAGVSQSPSNKVTEKGKDVELRCDPISGHTALYWYRQSLGQGLEFLIYFQGNSAPDKSGLPSDRFSAERTGGSVSTLTIQRTQQEDSAVYLCASSFTGLNQPQHFGDGTRLSIL.

The V call is TRBV30, the J call TRBJ1-2; D gene uncertain. There are 13 residues in the CDR3. Germline V gives CDR1 GTSNPN, CDR2 SVGIG (reference sequence). V was shortened by 4 bases and J by 3 bases, with 12 bases between the two germline ends. CDR3 sequence (DNA): TGTGCCTGGACCGCGGGCAGGCACTATGGCTACACCTTC. This sequence encodes CAWTAGRHYGYTF.

V gene TRBV28 combines with J gene TRBJ1-4, with D perhaps TRBD1 (5 bases). V shed 3 bases and J shed 2 bases, with 7 bases lying between them. Germline CDR1 MDHEN, CDR2 SYDVKM. This CDR3 comprises 14 residues. The CDR3 DNA sequence: TGTGCCAGCAGTTTTAGACAGACTAATGAAAAACTGTTTTTT. It yields the protein CASSFRQTNEKLFF. Supplemented by reference TRBV28 and TRBJ1-4, the full variable domain reads DVKVTQSSRYLVKRTGEKVFLECVQDMDHENMFWYRQDPGLGLRLIYFSYDVKMKEKGDIPEGYSVSREKKERFSLILESASTNQTSMYLCASSFRQTNEKLFFGSGTQLSVL.

CDR3 amino acids: CASTALSGKETQYF. The CDR3 nucleotides read TGTGCCAGCACCGCCCTTAGCGGGAAGGAGACCCAGTACTTC. V is TRBV6-6 and J is TRBJ2-5; 8 bases map to TRBD2. This CDR3 is built from 14 residues. The junction had 9 bases not matched to a gene; V was cut back by 7 bases and J by 5 bases. Germline V CDR1 and CDR2: MNHNY, SVGAGI (reference sequence).

The chain links TRBV5-4 to TRBJ2-2, with 11 bases matching TRBD2. Germline V gene data show CDR1 as SGHNT and CDR2 as YYREEE (reference sequence). The CDR3 consists of 18 residues. Germline trimming cut 0 bases from V and 1 base from J; bases unmatched to any gene: 5. This CDR3 reads CASSLAKGTSGNTGELFF. The DNA of the CDR3 is TGTGCCAGCAGCTTGGCCAAGGGGACTAGCGGGAACACCGGGGAGCTGTTTTTT. The full variable domain, in which reference TRBV5-4 and TRBJ2-2 provide the parts outside the CDR3, is ETGVTQSPTHLIKTRGQQVTLRCSSQSGHNTVSWYQQALGQGPQFIFQYYREEENGRGNFPPRFSGLQFPNYSSELNVNALELDDSALYLCASSLAKGTSGNTGELFFGEGSRLTVL.

DNA of the CDR3: TGTGCCAGCAGCTCCGGCGGAACAGGGTTAAACGAGCAGTACTTC. Translation gives CASSSGGTGLNEQYF. J is TRBJ2-7 and V is TRBV7-9, with D perhaps matching TRBD1 (6 bases). Trimming left V 4 bases short and J 5 bases short, with 18 bases between. The CDR3 runs 15 residues. CDR1 is SEHNR and CDR2 is FQNEAQ in the germline V gene (reference sequence).

This rearrangement joins TRBV5-1 to TRBJ2-7; D uncertain. There are 16 residues in the CDR3. V was trimmed by 2 bases and J by 0 bases, leaving 15 bases between them. Germline CDR1 SGHRS, CDR2 YFSETQ. The DNA of the CDR3 is TGCGCCAGCAGCTTCGCTTCCGGGTTCTCCTCCTACGAGCAGTACTTC. Translated: CASSFASGFSSYEQYF.

This clone was seen only once. The chain employs TRBV3-1 (or the pseudogene TRBV3-2) and TRBJ2-7; D may be TRBD2 (5 bases). The CDR3 is 15 amino acids. Germline V CDR1 and CDR2: LGHDT, YNNKEL (reference sequence). Trimming took off 4 bases at V and 9 bases at J, with 22 bases between the two ends. CDR3 residues: CASSRSASGVEGQYF. The CDR3 DNA reads TGTGCCAGCAGCCGGAGCGCGAGCGGTGTCGAAGGGCAGTACTTC.

Notes on this clone: This sample includes further DNA sequences coding for the same CDR3. The gene calls are TRBV6-5 and TRBJ1-5; no firm D call. The length of the CDR3 is 15 residues. Germline loops: CDR1 MNHEY, CDR2 SVGAGI. V lost 5 bases and J 0 bases, leaving 11 bases between the germline ends. The CDR3 DNA reads as TGTGCCAGCAGTCCTCGGGGTTATAGCAATCAGCCCCAGCATTTT. Protein: CASSPRGYSNQPQHF.

This chain uses TRBV6-6 with TRBJ1-1; 8 nucleotides match TRBD1. The V gene end was trimmed by 5 bases and the J gene end by 4 bases; junction bases not matched to a gene: 12. Germline assignment: CDR1 MNHNY and CDR2 SVGAGI (reference sequence). The length of the CDR3 is 16 residues. This CDR3 is CASSRNPRGLSTEAFF. The DNA for the CDR3 is TGTGCCAGCAGTCGAAATCCCAGGGGGCTCAGCACTGAAGCTTTCTTT.

The CDR3 region is CASSPSGSFTEAFF. The CDR3 region has the DNA TGTGCCAGCAGCCCTAGCGGCAGTTTCACTGAAGCTTTCTTT. The J gene is TRBJ1-1, the V gene TRBV7-2; D gene uncertain. Trimming cost V 5 bases and J 4 bases, with 14 bases left between them. Germline CDR1 and CDR2: SGHTA and FQGNSA. This CDR3 region has 14 residues.

This chain uses TRBV7-9 with TRBJ1-1; the match to TRBD1 covers 8 bases. Trimming at V came to 6 bases and at J to 4 bases, leaving 4 bases not matched to a gene. The CDR3 extends over 13 amino acids. Germline CDR1 SEHNR, CDR2 FQNEAQ (reference sequence). This CDR3 is CASSTTGVTEAFF. CDR3 DNA: TGTGCCAGCAGTACGACAGGGGTCACTGAAGCTTTCTTT.